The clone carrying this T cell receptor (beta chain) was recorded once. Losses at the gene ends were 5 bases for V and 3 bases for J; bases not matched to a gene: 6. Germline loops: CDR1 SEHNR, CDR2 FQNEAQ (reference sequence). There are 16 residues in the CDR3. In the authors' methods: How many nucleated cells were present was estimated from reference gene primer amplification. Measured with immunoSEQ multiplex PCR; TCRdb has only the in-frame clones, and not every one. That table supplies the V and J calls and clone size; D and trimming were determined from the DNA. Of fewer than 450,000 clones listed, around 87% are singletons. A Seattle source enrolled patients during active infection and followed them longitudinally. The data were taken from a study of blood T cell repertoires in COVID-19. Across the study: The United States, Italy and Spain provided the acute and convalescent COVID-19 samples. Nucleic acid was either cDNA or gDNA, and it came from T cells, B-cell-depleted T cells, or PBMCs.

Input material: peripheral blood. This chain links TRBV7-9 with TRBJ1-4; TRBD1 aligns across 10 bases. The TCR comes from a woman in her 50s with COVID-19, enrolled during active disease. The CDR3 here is CASSKDRGIANEKLFF. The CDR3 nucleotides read TGTGCCAGCAGCAAGGACAGGGGGATAGCTAATGAAAAACTGTTTTTT.